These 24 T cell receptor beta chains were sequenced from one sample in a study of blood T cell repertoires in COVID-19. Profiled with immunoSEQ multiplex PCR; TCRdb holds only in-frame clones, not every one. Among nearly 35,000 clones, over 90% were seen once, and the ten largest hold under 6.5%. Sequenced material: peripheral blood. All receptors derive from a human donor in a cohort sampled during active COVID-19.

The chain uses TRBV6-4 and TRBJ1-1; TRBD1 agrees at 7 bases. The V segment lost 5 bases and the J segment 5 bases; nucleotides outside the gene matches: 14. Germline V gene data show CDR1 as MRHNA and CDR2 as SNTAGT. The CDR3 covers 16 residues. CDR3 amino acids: CASSQGWAGGRTEAFF. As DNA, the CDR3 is TGTGCCAGCAGTCAAGGGTGGGCAGGGGGTCGGACTGAAGCTTTCTTT.

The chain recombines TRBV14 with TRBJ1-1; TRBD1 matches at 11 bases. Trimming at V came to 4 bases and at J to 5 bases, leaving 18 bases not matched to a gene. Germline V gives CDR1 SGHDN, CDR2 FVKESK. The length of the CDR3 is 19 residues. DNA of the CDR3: TGTGCCAGCAGCCCCCTCGAGCCGGACAGGGGGCTTTTCGATACTGAAGCTTTCTTT. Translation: CASSPLEPDRGLFDTEAFF.

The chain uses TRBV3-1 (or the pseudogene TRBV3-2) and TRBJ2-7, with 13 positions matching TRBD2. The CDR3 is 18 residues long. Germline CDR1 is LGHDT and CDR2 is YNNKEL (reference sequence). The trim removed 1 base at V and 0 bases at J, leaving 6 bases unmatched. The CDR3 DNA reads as TGTGCCAGCAGCCAAGGACTAGCGGGAGGACCTATCTCCTACGAGCAGTACTTC. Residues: CASSQGLAGGPISYEQYF.

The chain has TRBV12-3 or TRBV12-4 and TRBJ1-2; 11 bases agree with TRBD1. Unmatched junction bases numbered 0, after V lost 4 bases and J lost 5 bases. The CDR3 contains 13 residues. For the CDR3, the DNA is TGTGCCAGCAGTTGGGACAGGGGGTATGGCTACACCTTC. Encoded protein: CASSWDRGYGYTF.

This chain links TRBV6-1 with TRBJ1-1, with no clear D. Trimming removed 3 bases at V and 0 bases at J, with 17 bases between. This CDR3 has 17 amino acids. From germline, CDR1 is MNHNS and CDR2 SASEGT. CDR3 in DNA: TGTGCCAGCAGTGACCTGGTGAGGGCGCGCATGAACACTGAAGCTTTCTTT. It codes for CASSDLVRARMNTEAFF.

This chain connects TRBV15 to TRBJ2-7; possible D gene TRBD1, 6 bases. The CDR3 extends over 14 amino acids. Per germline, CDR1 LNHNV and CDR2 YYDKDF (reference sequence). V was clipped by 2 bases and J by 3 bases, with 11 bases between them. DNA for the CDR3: TGTGCCACCAGCAGAACTACAGGGCGCTACGAGCAGTACTTC. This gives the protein CATSRTTGRYEQYF.

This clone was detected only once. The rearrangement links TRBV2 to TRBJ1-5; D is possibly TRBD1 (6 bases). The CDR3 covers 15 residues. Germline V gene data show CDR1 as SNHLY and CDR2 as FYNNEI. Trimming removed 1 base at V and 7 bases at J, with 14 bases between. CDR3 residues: CASSEVGGVWQPQHF. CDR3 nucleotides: TGTGCCAGCAGTGAAGTAGGGGGAGTTTGGCAGCCCCAGCATTTT.

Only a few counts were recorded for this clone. This CDR3 is CASSLGQFNSPLHF. CDR3 coding DNA: TGCGCCAGCAGCTTGGGACAGTTTAATTCACCCCTCCACTTT. V usage is TRBV5-1 and J usage is TRBJ1-6; a possible D gene is TRBD1 (5 bases). CDR3 length: 14 residues. V was trimmed by 0 bases and J by 6 bases, leaving 7 bases between them. Germline V gene lookup returns CDR1 SGHRS and CDR2 YFSETQ.

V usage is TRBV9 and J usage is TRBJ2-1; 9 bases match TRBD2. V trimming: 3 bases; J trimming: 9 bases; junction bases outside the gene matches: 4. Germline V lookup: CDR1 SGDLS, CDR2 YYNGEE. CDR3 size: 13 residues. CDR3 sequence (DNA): TGTGCCAGCAGCGAGGGACTAGCAGGTGAGCAGTTCTTC. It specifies CASSEGLAGEQFF.

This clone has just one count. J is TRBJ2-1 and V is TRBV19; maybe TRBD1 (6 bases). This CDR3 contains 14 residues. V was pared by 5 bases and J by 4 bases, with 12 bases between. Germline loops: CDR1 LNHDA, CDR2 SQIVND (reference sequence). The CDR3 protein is CASSAGTRYNEQFF. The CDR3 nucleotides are TGTGCCAGTAGTGCAGGGACACGATACAATGAGCAGTTCTTC. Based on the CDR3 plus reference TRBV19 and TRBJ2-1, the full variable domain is DGGITQSPKYLFRKEGQNVTLSCEQNLNHDAMYWYRQDPGQGLRLIYYSQIVNDFQKGDIAEGYSVSREKKESFPLTVTSAQKNPTAFYLCASSAGTRYNEQFFGPGTRLTVL.

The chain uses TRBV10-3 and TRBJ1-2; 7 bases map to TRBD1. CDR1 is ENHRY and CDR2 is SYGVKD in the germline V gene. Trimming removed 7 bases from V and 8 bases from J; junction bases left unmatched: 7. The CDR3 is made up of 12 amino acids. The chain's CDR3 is CAITGQGVGYTF. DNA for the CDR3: TGTGCCATCACTGGGCAGGGGGTAGGCTACACCTTC.

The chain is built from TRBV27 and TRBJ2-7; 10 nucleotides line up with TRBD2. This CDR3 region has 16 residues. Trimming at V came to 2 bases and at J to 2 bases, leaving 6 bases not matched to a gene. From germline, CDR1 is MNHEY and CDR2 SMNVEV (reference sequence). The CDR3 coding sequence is TGTGCCAGCAGTTTAGGTGGGACTAGCGCTCCCTACGAGCAGTACTTC. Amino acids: CASSLGGTSAPYEQYF.

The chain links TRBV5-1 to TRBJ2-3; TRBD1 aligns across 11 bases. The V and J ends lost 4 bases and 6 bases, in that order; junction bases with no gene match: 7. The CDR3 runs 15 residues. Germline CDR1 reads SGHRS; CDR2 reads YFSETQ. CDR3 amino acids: CASSQDRGQFDTQYF. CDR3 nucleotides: TGCGCCAGCAGCCAGGACAGGGGGCAATTCGATACGCAGTATTTT.

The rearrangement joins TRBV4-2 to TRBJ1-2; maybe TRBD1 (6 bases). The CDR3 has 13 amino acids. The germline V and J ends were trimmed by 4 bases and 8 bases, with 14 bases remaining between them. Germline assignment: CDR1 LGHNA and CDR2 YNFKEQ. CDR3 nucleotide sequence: TGTGCCAGCAGCCCTTGGGGGGGCGAAGGCTACACCTTC. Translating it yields CASSPWGGEGYTF.

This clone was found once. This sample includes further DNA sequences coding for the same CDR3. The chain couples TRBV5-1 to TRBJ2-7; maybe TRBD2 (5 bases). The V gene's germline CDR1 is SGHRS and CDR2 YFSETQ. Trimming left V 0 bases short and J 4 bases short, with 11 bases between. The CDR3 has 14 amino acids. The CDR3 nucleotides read TGCGCCAGCAGCTTGGGGACGGGGTGGTACGAGCAGTACTTC. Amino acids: CASSLGTGWYEQYF.

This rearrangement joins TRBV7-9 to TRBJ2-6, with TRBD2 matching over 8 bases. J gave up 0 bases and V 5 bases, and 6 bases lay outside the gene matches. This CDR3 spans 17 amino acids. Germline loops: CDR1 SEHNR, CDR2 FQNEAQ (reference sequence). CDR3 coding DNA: TGTGCCAGCAGCCCTGGACTAGCCAGCTCTGGGGCCAACGTCCTGACTTTC. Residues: CASSPGLASSGANVLTF.

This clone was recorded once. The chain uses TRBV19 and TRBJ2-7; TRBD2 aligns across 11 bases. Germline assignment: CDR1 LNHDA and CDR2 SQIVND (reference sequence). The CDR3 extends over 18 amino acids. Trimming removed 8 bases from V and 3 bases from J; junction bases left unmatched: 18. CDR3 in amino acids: CASGPGLAALSSVYEQYF. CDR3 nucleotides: TGTGCCAGTGGGCCGGGACTAGCGGCCCTCTCAAGTGTCTACGAGCAGTACTTC.

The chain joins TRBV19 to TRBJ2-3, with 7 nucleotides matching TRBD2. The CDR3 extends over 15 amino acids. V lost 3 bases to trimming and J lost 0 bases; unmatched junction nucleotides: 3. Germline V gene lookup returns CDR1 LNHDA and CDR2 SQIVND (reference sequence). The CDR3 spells CASSISGGSTDTQYF. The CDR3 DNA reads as TGTGCCAGTAGTATCTCGGGGGGTAGCACAGATACGCAGTATTTT.

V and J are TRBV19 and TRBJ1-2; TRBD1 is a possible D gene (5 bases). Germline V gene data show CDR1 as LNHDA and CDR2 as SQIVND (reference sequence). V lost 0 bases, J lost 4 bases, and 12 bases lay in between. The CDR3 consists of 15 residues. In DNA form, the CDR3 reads TGTGCCAGTAGTATAGAGGCCAGGGAATTCTATGGCTACACCTTC. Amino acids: CASSIEAREFYGYTF.

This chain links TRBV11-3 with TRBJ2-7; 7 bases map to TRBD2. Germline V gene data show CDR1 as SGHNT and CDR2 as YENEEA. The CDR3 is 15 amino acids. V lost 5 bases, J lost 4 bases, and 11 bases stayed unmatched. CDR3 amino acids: CASSPGSGREYEQYF. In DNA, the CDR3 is TGTGCCAGCAGCCCCGGGTCCGGGCGGGAGTACGAGCAGTACTTC.

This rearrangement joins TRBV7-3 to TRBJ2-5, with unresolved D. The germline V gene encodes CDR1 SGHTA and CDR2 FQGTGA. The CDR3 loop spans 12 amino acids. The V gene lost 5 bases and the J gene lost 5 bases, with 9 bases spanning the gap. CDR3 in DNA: TGTGCCAGCAGCCCAGAACGCGAGACCCAGTACTTC. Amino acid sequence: CASSPERETQYF.

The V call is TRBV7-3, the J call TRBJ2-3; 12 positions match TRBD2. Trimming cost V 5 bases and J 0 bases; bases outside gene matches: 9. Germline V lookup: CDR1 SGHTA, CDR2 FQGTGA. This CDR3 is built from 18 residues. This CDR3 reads CASSPTSGRTPSTDTQYF. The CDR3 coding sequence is TGTGCCAGCAGCCCAACTAGCGGGAGGACTCCTAGCACAGATACGCAGTATTTT.

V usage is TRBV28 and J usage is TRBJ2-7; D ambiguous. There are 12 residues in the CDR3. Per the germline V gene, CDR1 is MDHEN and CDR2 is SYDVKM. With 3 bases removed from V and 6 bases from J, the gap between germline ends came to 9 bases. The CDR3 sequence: CASSFELVEQYF. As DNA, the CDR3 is TGTGCCAGCAGTTTCGAGTTGGTCGAGCAGTACTTC.

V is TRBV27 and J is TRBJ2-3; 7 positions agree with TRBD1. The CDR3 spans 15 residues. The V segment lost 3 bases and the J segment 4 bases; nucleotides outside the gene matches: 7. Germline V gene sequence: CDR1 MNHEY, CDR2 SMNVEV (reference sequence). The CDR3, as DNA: TGTGCCAGCAGTTTTGGGCAGGGGGTCGCAGATACGCAGTATTTT. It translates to CASSFGQGVADTQYF.